These 5 T cell receptor beta chains were all obtained from the same sample, sequenced in a study of cytomegalovirus exposure and HLA in healthy donors. Repertoires were generated with immunoSEQ multiplex PCR, while TCRdb's copy carries only in-frame clones and drops some. The data show some 65,000 clones, about 94% seen once. Source material: PBMCs. The source is a man between 18 and 29 years old in good health and CMV-seropositive.

V is TRBV6-5 and J is TRBJ2-2, with 9 bases aligning to TRBD2. Germline V CDR1 and CDR2: MNHEY, SVGAGI. Trimming cost V 2 bases and J 7 bases; bases outside gene matches: 8. The CDR3 runs 16 residues. The CDR3 coding sequence is TGTGCCAGCAGTTACCAGGGCGGGAGGGCTGGCGGGGAGCTGTTTTTT. Its translation: CASSYQGGRAGGELFF.

V gene TRBV18 combines with J gene TRBJ2-1; 13 bases agree with TRBD2. The germline V gene has CDR1 KGHSH and CDR2 LQKENI. This CDR3 region has 17 residues. V gave up 1 base and J gave up 5 bases; unmatched junction bases: 5. CDR3 in DNA: TGTGCCAGCTCACCACGGTCCGGGACTAGCGGGAACAATGAGCAGTTCTTC. This encodes CASSPRSGTSGNNEQFF.

The rearrangement joins TRBV25-1 to TRBJ2-1; TRBD2 is a possible D gene (6 bases). Trimming shortened V by 4 bases and J by 8 bases, and 15 bases separated the two germline ends. The germline V gene has CDR1 MGHDK and CDR2 SYGVNS. This CDR3 contains 14 residues. CDR3 loop: CASSAYTSPYEQFF. The CDR3 DNA reads as TGTGCCAGCAGTGCATATACTAGCCCCTATGAGCAGTTCTTC.

The rearrangement uses TRBV5-8 and TRBJ2-6; no definite D call. CDR3 length equals 15 residues. Trimming took 4 bases from V and 0 from J, leaving 8 bases between them. Germline values: CDR1 SGHTS, CDR2 YDEGEE. CDR3 DNA: TGTGCCAGCAGCCATTCAGACTCTGGGGCCAACGTCCTGACTTTC. Amino acid sequence: CASSHSDSGANVLTF.

The CDR3 loop reads CSFGTDTQYF. The DNA for the CDR3 is TGCAGTTTCGGCACAGATACGCAGTATTTT. The chain couples TRBV20-1 to TRBJ2-3; no firm D call. Trimming cost V 8 bases and J 1 base, with 4 bases left between them. Germline assignment: CDR1 DFQATT and CDR2 SNEGSKA (reference sequence). There are 10 residues in the CDR3.